This T cell receptor (beta chain) was obtained from a study of blood T cells in healthy people across ages. CDR3 length equals 14 residues. Germline V CDR1 and CDR2: MDHEN, SYDVKM. Trimming pared 3 bases from V and 5 bases from J, leaving 13 bases between. The authors ran a second PCR of roughly 6 to 12 cycles using a sample-barcoded 5' primer and a J-beta primer mix. Each CDR3 protein gets one entry after TCRdb re-called the 5' RACE reads with MiXCR. Counted here are hundreds of thousands of distinct CDR3 sequences, nearly 25% occurring once; the ten biggest clones make up approximately 8.7%. In this sample, this clonotype turned up a few times. These same data were also listed under a study on T cells of mothers and their children.

Sequenced input: blood. This sequence originates from a boy younger than 18 in good health. J is TRBJ2-5 and V is TRBV28; a weak D match, TRBD2 (6 bases). The CDR3: CASSFSGPGETQYF. The CDR3 DNA follows: TGTGCCAGCAGTTTCAGCGGGCCGGGGGAGACCCAGTACTTC.